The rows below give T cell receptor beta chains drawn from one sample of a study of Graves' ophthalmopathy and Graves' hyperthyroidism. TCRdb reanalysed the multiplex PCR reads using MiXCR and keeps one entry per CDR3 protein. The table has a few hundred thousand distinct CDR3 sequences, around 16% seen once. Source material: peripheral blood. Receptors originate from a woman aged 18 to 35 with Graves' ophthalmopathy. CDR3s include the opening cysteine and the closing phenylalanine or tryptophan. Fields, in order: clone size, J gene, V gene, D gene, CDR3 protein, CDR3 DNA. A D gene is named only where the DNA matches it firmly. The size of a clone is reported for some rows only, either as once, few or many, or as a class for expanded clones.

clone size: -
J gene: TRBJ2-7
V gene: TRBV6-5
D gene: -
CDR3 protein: CASSWMAAYEQYF
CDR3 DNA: TGTGCCAGCAGTTGGATGGCAGCCTACGAGCAGTACTTC

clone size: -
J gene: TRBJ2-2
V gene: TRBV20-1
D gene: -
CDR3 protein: CSARWTANTGELFF
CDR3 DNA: TGCAGTGCTAGATGGACAGCTAACACCGGGGAGCTGTTTTTT

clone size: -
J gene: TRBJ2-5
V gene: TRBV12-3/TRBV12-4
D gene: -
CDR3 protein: CASSVRGFQETQYF
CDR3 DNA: TGTGCCAGCAGCGTCAGGGGTTTCCAAGAGACCCAGTACTTC

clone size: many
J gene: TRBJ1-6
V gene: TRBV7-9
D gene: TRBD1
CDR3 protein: CASSQQGENSPLHF
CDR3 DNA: TGTGCCAGCAGCCAACAGGGGGAGAATTCACCCCTCCACTTT

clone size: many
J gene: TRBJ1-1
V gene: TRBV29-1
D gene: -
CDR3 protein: CSGHRGMNTEAFF
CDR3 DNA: TGCAGCGGCCACAGAGGTATGAACACTGAAGCTTTCTTT

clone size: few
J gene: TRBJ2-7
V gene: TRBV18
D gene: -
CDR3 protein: CASSPQSLSYEQYF
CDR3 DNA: TGTGCCAGCTCACCACAATCTCTTTCCTACGAGCAGTACTTC

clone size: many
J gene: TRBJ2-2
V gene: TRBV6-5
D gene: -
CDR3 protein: CASMAGSAGELFF
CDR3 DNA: TGTGCCAGCATGGCGGGATCGGCCGGGGAGCTGTTTTTT

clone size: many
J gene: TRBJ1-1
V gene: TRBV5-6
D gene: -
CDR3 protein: CASSPYPLLVGGTEAFF
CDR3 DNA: TGTGCCAGCAGCCCCTACCCTCTCCTGGTCGGCGGCACTGAAGCTTTCTTT

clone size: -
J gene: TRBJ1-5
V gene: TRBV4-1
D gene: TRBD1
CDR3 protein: CASSQTQGAPRQPQHF
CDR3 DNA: TGCGCCAGCAGCCAAACACAGGGGGCCCCTAGGCAGCCCCAGCATTTT

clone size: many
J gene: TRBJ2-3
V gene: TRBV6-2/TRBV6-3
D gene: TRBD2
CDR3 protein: CASSYSFGSGGLTDTQYF
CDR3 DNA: TGTGCCAGCAGTTACTCGTTTGGTAGCGGGGGCCTAACAGATACGCAGTATTTT

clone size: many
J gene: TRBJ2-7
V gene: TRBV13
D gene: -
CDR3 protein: CASSLGWGVAASYEQYF
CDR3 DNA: TGTGCCAGCAGCTTAGGCTGGGGTGTGGCGGCATCCTACGAGCAGTACTTC

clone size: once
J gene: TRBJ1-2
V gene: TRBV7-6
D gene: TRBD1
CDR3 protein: CASSSTGGDGYTF
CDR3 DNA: TGTGCCAGCAGCTCAACAGGGGGGGATGGCTACACCTTC

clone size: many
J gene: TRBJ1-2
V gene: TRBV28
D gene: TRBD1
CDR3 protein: CASTDREYGYTF
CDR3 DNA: TGTGCCAGCACGGACAGGGAGTATGGCTACACCTTC

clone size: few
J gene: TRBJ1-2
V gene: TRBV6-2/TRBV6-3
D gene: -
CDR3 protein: CASSYTGGYGYTF
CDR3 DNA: TGTGCCAGCAGTTACACGGGTGGCTATGGCTACACCTTC

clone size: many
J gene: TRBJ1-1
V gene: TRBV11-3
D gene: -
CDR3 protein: CASSLGGRRGGVATEAFF
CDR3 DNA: TGTGCCAGCAGCTTAGGGGGCAGGAGGGGAGGTGTCGCCACTGAAGCTTTCTTT

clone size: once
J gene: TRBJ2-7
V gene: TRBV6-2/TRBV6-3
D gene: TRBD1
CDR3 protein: CASRLAGTGNEQYF
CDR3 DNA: TGTGCCAGCAGACTCGCCGGGACAGGGAATGAGCAGTACTTC

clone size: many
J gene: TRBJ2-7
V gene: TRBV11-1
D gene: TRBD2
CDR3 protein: CASSLINPGLGSYEQYF
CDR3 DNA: TGTGCCAGCAGCTTGATAAATCCGGGACTAGGCTCCTACGAGCAGTACTTC

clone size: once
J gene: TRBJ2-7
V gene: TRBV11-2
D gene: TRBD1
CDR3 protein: CASSLKGGLGQGSGEQYF
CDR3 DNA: TGTGCCAGCAGCTTGAAGGGGGGACTCGGACAGGGGAGTGGCGAGCAGTACTTC

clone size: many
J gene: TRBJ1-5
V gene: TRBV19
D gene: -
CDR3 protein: CASSIGQPSNQPQHF
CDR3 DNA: TGTGCCAGTAGTATCGGACAACCAAGCAATCAGCCCCAGCATTTT

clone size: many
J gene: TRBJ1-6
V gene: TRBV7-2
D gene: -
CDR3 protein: CASSLEFLSASTSLHF
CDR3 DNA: TGTGCCAGCAGCTTAGAGTTCTTATCAGCCAGTACGTCCCTCCACTTT

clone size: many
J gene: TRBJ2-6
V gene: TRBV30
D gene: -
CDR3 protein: CAWSASASGANVLTF
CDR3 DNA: TGTGCCTGGAGCGCCTCTGCATCTGGGGCCAACGTCCTGACTTTC

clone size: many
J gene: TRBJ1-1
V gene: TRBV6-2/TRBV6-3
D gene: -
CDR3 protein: CASSPRGAGEAFF
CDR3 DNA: TGTGCCAGCAGTCCCCGAGGGGCAGGTGAAGCTTTCTTT

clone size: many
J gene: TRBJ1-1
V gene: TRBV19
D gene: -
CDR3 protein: CASSIDHRNTEAFF
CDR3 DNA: TGTGCCAGTAGTATTGATCACCGAAACACTGAAGCTTTCTTT

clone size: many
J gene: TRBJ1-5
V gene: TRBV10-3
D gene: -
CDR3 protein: CAISDLGLQPQHF
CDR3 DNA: TGTGCCATCAGTGATTTGGGGCTCCAGCCCCAGCATTTT

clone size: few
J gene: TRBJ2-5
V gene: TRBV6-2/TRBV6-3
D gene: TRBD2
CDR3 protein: CASSYLAGGQPTQYF
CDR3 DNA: TGTGCCAGCAGTTACTTAGCGGGGGGGCAACCGACCCAGTACTTC

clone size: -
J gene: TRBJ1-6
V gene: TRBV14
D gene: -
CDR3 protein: CASSQVLQGPLHF
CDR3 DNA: TGTGCCAGCAGCCAAGTTTTACAGGGACCCCTCCACTTT

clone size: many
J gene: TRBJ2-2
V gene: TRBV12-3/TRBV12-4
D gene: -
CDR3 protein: CASWVSGTGELFF
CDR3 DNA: TGTGCCAGCTGGGTATCGGGCACCGGGGAGCTGTTTTTT

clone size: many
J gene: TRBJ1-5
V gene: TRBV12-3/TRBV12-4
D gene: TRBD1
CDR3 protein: CASNNDRASNQPQHF
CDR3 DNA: TGTGCCAGCAATAACGACAGGGCAAGCAATCAGCCCCAGCATTTT

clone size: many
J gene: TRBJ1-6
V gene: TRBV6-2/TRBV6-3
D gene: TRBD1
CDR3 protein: CATRGNYNSPLHF
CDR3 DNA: TGTGCGACCAGGGGGAACTATAATTCACCCCTCCACTTT

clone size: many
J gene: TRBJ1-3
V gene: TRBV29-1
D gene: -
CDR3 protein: CSAATRGRRGNTIYF
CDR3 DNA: TGCAGCGCCGCAACCAGGGGTCGACGTGGAAACACCATATATTTT

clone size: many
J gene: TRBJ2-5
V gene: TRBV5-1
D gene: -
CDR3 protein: CASNLSGQKAQETQYF
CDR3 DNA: TGCGCCAGCAACCTATCCGGACAGAAGGCGCAAGAGACCCAGTACTTC

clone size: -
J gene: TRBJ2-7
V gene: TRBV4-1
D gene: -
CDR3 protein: CASSREIGGSYEQYF
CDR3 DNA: TGCGCCAGCAGCCGAGAAATCGGGGGCTCCTACGAGCAGTACTTC

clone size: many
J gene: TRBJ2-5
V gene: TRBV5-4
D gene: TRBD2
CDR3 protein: CASNRAGDRETQYF
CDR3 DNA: TGTGCCAGCAACCGAGCGGGGGATCGGGAGACCCAGTACTTC